This record looks at one T cell receptor beta chain sequence and its context. The V end lost 0 bases, the J end lost 0 bases, and 2 bases lay between the germline ends. The germline V gene has CDR1 GTSNPN and CDR2 SVGIG (reference sequence). CDR3 length: 12 amino acids. The assay was immunoSEQ multiplex PCR, and TCRdb's table has in-frame clones only and misses some. The data contain about 120,000 clones, 80% to 90% of them seen just once; the ten biggest clones take up roughly 40%. These data come from a study of control samples from healthy donors and cancer patients. This sequence originates from a man in his fifties in good health. Sequencing was performed on blood. The chain joins TRBV30 to TRBJ1-2; D is unresolved. This chain's CDR3 is CAWSVSNYGYTF. The CDR3 coding sequence is TGTGCCTGGAGTGTATCTAACTATGGCTACACCTTC.